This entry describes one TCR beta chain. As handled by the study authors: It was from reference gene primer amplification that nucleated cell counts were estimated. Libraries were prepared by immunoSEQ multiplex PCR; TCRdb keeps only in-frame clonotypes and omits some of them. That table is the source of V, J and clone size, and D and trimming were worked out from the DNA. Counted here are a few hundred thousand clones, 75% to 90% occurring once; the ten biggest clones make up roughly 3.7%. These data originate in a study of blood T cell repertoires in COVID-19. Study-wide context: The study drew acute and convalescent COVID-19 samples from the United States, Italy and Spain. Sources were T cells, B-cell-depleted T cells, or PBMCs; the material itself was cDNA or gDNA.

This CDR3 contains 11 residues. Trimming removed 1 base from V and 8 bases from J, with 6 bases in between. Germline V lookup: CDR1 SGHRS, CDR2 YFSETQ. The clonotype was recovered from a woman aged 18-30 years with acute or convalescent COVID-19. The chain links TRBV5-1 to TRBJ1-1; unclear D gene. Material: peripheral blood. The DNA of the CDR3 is TGCGCCAGCAGCTTGTCGACAGAAGCTTTCTTT. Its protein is CASSLSTEAFF.